This T cell receptor (beta chain) was recorded in a study of response to subunit inactivated influenza vaccine. This clonotype was detected a few times. Its antigen is still unknown. Study-wide findings and caveats: Each seasonal influenza vaccination recruits few new T cells, the authors suggested.

This CDR3 comprises 10 residues. Germline loops: CDR1 DFQATT, CDR2 SNEGSKA (reference sequence). The V end lost 5 bases, the J end lost 9 bases, and 10 bases lay between the germline ends. TCRdb fed the RT-PCR reads into MiXCR, producing one record per CDR3 protein. The sample has over 650,000 distinct CDR3 sequences, about a fifth seen once. The genes are TRBV20-1 and TRBJ1-1; perhaps TRBD1 as D (6 bases). The sequencing used PBMCs from blood, collected roughly 5 days after vaccination. The sequence was collected from a man aged 50 or older who received an inactivated influenza vaccine. The CDR3 here is CSAGTRQAFF. The DNA for the CDR3 is TGCAGTGCTGGGACACGTCAAGCTTTCTTT.